The present T cell receptor (beta chain) was sequenced within a study of CD8+ T cells in alopecia areata. The wider study: Tofacitinib administration to treated patients was oral, at 5 to 10 mg twice daily.

General observations from the study: Tofacitinib significantly decreased scalp clonality and expanded CD8+ clones among top 100. Lesional scalp, especially alopecia totalis/universalis, showed higher clonality than normal scalp.

V was shortened by 7 bases and J by 2 bases, with 12 bases between the two germline ends. The CDR3 is made up of 13 amino acids. Sequencing relied on a cDNA template that was reverse transcribed from extracted RNA. Only in-frame clones appear in the TCRdb table, and some are missing; sequencing was by immunoSEQ multiplex PCR. Among 100,000 to 150,000 clones, 58% were seen once, and the ten largest hold around 30%. Turning to this clone: The antigen remains undetermined.

Noted treatment: oral pan-JAK inhibitor, 5-10 mg twice daily. PBMCs yielded sorted CD4+ and CD8+ T cells. This chain joins TRBV23-1 and TRBJ2-7; no reliable D call. TRBV23-1 is recorded as an ORF, its role being uncertain. This TCR was sampled from a human donor with alopecia areata. The sequences come from CD8+ T cells sorted from blood, collected at week 4, from a patient treated with tofacitinib. The CDR3 is CASTWCDPYEQYF. The CDR3 region has the DNA TGCGCCAGCACATGGTGTGACCCCTACGAGCAGTACTTC.